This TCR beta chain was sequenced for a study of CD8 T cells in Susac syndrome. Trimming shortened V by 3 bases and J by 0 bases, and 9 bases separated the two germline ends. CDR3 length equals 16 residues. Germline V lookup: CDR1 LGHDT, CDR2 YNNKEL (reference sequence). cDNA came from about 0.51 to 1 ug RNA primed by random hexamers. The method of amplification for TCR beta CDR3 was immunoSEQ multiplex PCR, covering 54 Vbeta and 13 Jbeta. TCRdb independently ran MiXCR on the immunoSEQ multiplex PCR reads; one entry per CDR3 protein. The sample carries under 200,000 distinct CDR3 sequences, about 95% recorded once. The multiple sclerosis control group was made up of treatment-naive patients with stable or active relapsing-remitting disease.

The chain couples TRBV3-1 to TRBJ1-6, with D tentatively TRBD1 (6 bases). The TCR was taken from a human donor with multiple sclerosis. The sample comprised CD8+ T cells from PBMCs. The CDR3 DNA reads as TGTGCCAGCAGCCAGAGGGGGAGCTCCTATAATTCACCCCTCCACTTT. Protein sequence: CASSQRGSSYNSPLHF.